These 19 T cell receptor beta chains were all obtained from the same sample, sequenced in a study of response to subunit inactivated influenza vaccine. TCRdb re-called the RT-PCR reads with MiXCR, one entry per CDR3 protein. This sample carries 400,000 to 650,000 distinct CDR3 sequences, approximately 6.9% of them seen once, and the ten largest clones take around 13%. The sequencing used PBMCs from blood, collected roughly 24 months after vaccination. The receptors here all came from a man between 50 and 75 years old who received an inactivated influenza vaccine.

This clonotype appeared many times. This sequence joins TRBV2 and TRBJ1-5, with D possibly TRBD1 on 6 matching bases. Trimming shortened V by 6 bases and J by 6 bases, and 12 bases separated the two germline ends. Germline V gene data show CDR1 as SNHLY and CDR2 as FYNNEI. CDR3 length: 13 residues. The CDR3 nucleotides are TGTGCCAGCAGACAACAGGGTGCTCAGCCCCAGCATTTT. Its protein product is CASRQQGAQPQHF.

This clonotype was detected only a few times. V and J are TRBV20-1 and TRBJ2-1; no clear D. The CDR3 length is 13 residues. Germline CDR1 and CDR2: DFQATT and SNEGSKA (reference sequence). With 1 base removed from V and 5 bases from J, the gap between germline ends came to 9 bases. This chain's CDR3 is CSARVGHNNEQFF. The CDR3 DNA reads TGCAGTGCTAGAGTGGGCCACAACAATGAGCAGTTCTTC.

This clonotype appeared a few times. The V and J genes are TRBV11-2 and TRBJ2-1; D not resolved. Germline-derived CDR1 and CDR2 are SGHAT and FQNNGV. Trimming cost V 2 bases and J 4 bases, with 15 bases left between them. The CDR3 spans 16 residues. The CDR3 DNA is TGTGCCAGCAGCTTAAGATGGAACTTGCAATACAATGAGCAGTTCTTC. Its translation is CASSLRWNLQYNEQFF.

The rearrangement links TRBV20-1 to TRBJ2-7, with TRBD1 as a possible D gene (5 bases). CDR1 is DFQATT, CDR2 SNEGSKA, per germline (reference sequence). The CDR3 runs 14 residues. With 0 bases removed from V and 4 bases from J, the gap between germline ends came to 13 bases. The chain's CDR3 is CSARDFGRAYEQYF. In DNA, the CDR3 is TGCAGTGCTAGAGATTTCGGCAGGGCATACGAGCAGTACTTC.

The CDR3 DNA reads as TGTGCCAGCAGCGAGGGAGGTATACAGCCCCAGCATTTT. This encodes CASSEGGIQPQHF. The V gene is TRBV14, the J gene TRBJ1-5; D is unresolved. This CDR3 contains 13 residues. V was pared by 5 bases and J by 7 bases, with 12 bases between. The germline gives CDR1 SGHDN, CDR2 FVKESK. The full variable domain, in which reference TRBV14 and TRBJ1-5 provide the parts outside the CDR3, is EAGVTQFPSHSVIEKGQTVTLRCDPISGHDNLYWYRRVMGKEIKFLLHFVKESKQDESGMPNNRFLAERTGGTYSTLKVQPAELEDSGVYFCASSEGGIQPQHFGDGTRLSIL.

This clonotype occurred a few times. This chain connects TRBV29-1 to TRBJ1-1; unclear D gene. The CDR3 has 13 amino acids. V was pared by 4 bases and J by 0 bases, with 9 bases between. Germline V gives CDR1 SQVTM, CDR2 ANQGSEA. CDR3 protein: CSVGSGMNTEAFF. CDR3 sequence (DNA): TGCAGCGTTGGGTCGGGGATGAACACTGAAGCTTTCTTT.

The gene calls are TRBV3-1 and TRBJ1-2; D possibly corresponds to TRBD1 (6 bases). This CDR3 has 14 amino acids. Trimming pared 4 bases from V and 3 bases from J, leaving 12 bases between. The germline gives CDR1 LGHDT, CDR2 YNNKEL (reference sequence). The chain's CDR3 is CASSPQGKDYGYTF. The CDR3 DNA follows: TGTGCCAGCAGCCCCCAGGGGAAGGACTATGGCTACACCTTC. The whole variable domain, remainder taken from reference TRBV3-1 and TRBJ1-2, is DTAVSQTPKYLVTQMGNDKSIKCEQNLGHDTMYWYKQDSKKFLKIMFSYNNKELIINETVPNRFSPKSPDKAHLNLHINSLELGDSAVYFCASSPQGKDYGYTFGSGTRLTVV.

This clonotype was detected many times. V usage is TRBV5-1 and J usage is TRBJ2-7; TRBD2 aligns across 10 bases. Trimming took 7 bases from V and 3 from J; bases not matched to a gene: 10. The germline CDR1 and CDR2 sequences are SGHRS and YFSETQ. The CDR3 has 15 amino acids. CDR3 sequence (DNA): TGCGCCAGCGGACCTTGGACTAGCGGTAACTACGAGCAGTACTTC. Protein: CASGPWTSGNYEQYF.

CDR3 DNA sequence: TGCAGTGCCCCCCCCAGTTACCGGGACAGGAGCTATGGCTACACCTTC. Translated, it gives CSAPPSYRDRSYGYTF. The rearrangement joins TRBV20-1 to TRBJ1-2, with 8 positions matching TRBD1. The CDR3 is 16 residues long. The trim removed 6 bases at V and 4 bases at J, leaving 16 bases unmatched. Germline CDR1 and CDR2: DFQATT and SNEGSKA (reference sequence).

This clonotype occurred many times. This chain links TRBV28 with TRBJ1-6, with a possible D match to TRBD1 (6 bases). Trimming cost V 6 bases and J 5 bases, with 11 bases left between them. Per the germline V gene, CDR1 is MDHEN and CDR2 is SYDVKM. The length of the CDR3 is 14 residues. CDR3 sequence (DNA): TGTGCCAGCAGAGACAGGTTCAATAATTCACCCCTCCACTTT. This translates into CASRDRFNNSPLHF.

This clonotype was seen a few times. The chain recombines TRBV28 with TRBJ2-2; D unresolved. The CDR3 sequence is 16 residues long. Germline-derived CDR1 and CDR2 are MDHEN and SYDVKM. V shed 2 bases and J shed 0 bases, with 10 bases lying between them. CDR3 protein: CASSLVRTSNTGELFF. The CDR3 DNA follows: TGTGCCAGCAGTTTAGTCCGGACGTCGAACACCGGGGAGCTGTTTTTT.

This chain's CDR3 is CAISENPGAGSEQFF. CDR3 coding DNA: TGTGCCATCAGTGAGAATCCGGGGGCAGGGAGTGAGCAGTTCTTC. The V gene is TRBV10-3, the J gene TRBJ2-1, with D tentatively TRBD1 or TRBD2 (6 bases each). V was clipped by 2 bases and J by 9 bases, with 17 bases between them. In germline, CDR1 is ENHRY, CDR2 SYGVKD. The CDR3 totals 15 residues.

The chain couples TRBV28 to TRBJ2-7, with 10 bases that match TRBD2. The V segment lost 6 bases and the J segment 3 bases; nucleotides outside the gene matches: 8. CDR3 size: 15 residues. Per germline, CDR1 MDHEN and CDR2 SYDVKM. The CDR3 is CASRLISGGLYEQYF. The CDR3 DNA follows: TGTGCCAGCAGACTGATTAGCGGGGGGCTCTACGAGCAGTACTTC.

This clonotype showed up many times. V usage is TRBV6-5 and J usage is TRBJ2-1, with 8 bases identical to TRBD2. The CDR3 runs to 13 residues. The junction had 1 base not matched to a gene; V was cut back by 5 bases and J by 4 bases. CDR1 and CDR2 from the germline V gene are MNHEY and SVGAGI. This CDR3 reads CASSRGGYNEQFF. CDR3 bases: TGTGCCAGCAGTCGCGGGGGGTACAATGAGCAGTTCTTC.

This clonotype was found many times. The chain links TRBV12-3 or TRBV12-4 to TRBJ1-3; no clear D gene. Trimming shortened V by 6 bases and J by 0 bases, and 3 bases separated the two germline ends. This CDR3 comprises 12 residues. For the CDR3, the DNA is TGTGCCAGCAGCCTCTCTGGAAACACCATATATTTT. Protein: CASSLSGNTIYF.

This clonotype was found a few times. The chain has TRBV6-1 and TRBJ1-3; D may be TRBD1 (6 bases). Germline V lookup: CDR1 MNHNS, CDR2 SASEGT. The CDR3 runs 15 residues. V lost 5 bases, J lost 0 bases, and 11 bases lay in between. The CDR3 sequence is CASSRQATSGNTIYF. CDR3 coding DNA: TGTGCCAGCAGTAGACAGGCTACCTCTGGAAACACCATATATTTT.

This clonotype has a handful of counts. V and J are TRBV12-3 or TRBV12-4 and TRBJ1-2, with D possibly matching TRBD1 (5 bases). CDR3 length: 14 amino acids. The ends were cut back, 1 base at V and 8 bases at J, with 14 bases in the middle. CDR3 in amino acids: CASSLGGARWGYTF. DNA of the CDR3: TGTGCCAGCAGTTTAGGTGGGGCTAGGTGGGGCTACACCTTC.

V usage is TRBV7-8 and J usage is TRBJ2-2; D perhaps matches TRBD1 (5 bases). Trimming removed 5 bases at V and 4 bases at J, with 11 bases between. This CDR3 is built from 14 residues. The germline gives CDR1 SGHVS, CDR2 FQNEAQ. As DNA, the CDR3 is TGTGCCAGCAGCCCAGGACATAGCACCGGGGAGCTGTTTTTT. Its protein is CASSPGHSTGELFF.

This clonotype was observed a handful of times. The chain recombines TRBV20-1 with TRBJ1-1; TRBD1 aligns across 7 bases. Germline lookup yields CDR1 DFQATT and CDR2 SNEGSKA (reference sequence). This CDR3 is built from 14 residues. CDR3 loop: CRVDRGLGNTEAFF. The CDR3, as DNA: TGCAGGGTCGATAGGGGGCTAGGGAACACTGAAGCTTTCTTT.